The present entry profiles one T cell receptor beta chain with its context. The PCR employed 60 Vbeta primers together with 13 Jbeta primers. Generated by immunoSEQ multiplex PCR, the TCRdb table keeps only in-frame clones and is missing some. There are about 110,000 clones in the sample; 65% to 80% occur only once, and 3.5% to 5% lies in the top ten. The data were taken from a study of cytomegalovirus exposure and HLA in healthy donors. The CDR3 has 17 amino acids. CDR1 and CDR2 from the germline V gene are MNHNS and SASEGT. The germline V and J ends were trimmed by 3 bases and 1 base, with 16 bases remaining between them.

The genes are TRBV6-1 and TRBJ1-5, with D possibly TRBD1 on 6 matching bases. The TCR comes from a male donor in good health and CMV-seronegative. Sequencing was done on a sample of PBMCs. CDR3 residues: CASSEIRGASSNQPQHF. The CDR3 nucleotides read TGTGCCAGCAGTGAGATACGGGGGGCGAGCAGCAATCAGCCCCAGCATTTT.